This T cell receptor beta chain was observed in a study of technical replicates of blood from a few donors. This clone was seen once. TCRdb's copy holds only in-frame clones and misses some; the assay was immunoSEQ multiplex PCR. In the table there are around 70,000 clones, over 90% of which are singletons. Germline assignment: CDR1 LNHDA and CDR2 SQIVND (reference sequence). V lost 1 base and J lost 4; bases outside the gene matches: 16. The CDR3 has 20 residues. This chain joins TRBV19 and TRBJ2-5, with 12 positions matching TRBD2. The sequence was collected from a human donor in good health. Sequenced input: T cells isolated from PBMCs. The DNA of the CDR3 is TGTGCCAGTAGTATAGCCTCGAAAGTCTCTAGCGGGAGGGCAGGAGAGACCCAGTACTTC. Protein: CASSIASKVSSGRAGETQYF. Full variable domain (outside the CDR3, taken from reference TRBV19 and TRBJ2-5): DGGITQSPKYLFRKEGQNVTLSCEQNLNHDAMYWYRQDPGQGLRLIYYSQIVNDFQKGDIAEGYSVSREKKESFPLTVTSAQKNPTAFYLCASSIASKVSSGRAGETQYFGPGTRLLVL.